Shown below are 5 T cell receptor beta chains from a single sample sequenced in a study of cytomegalovirus exposure and HLA in healthy donors. Profiling relied on immunoSEQ multiplex PCR, and the TCRdb table lists in-frame clones only, not all of them. The table lists 150,000 to 200,000 clones, about 86% of them singletons. Sequencing was done on a sample of PBMCs. These TCRs come from a woman aged 18-35 years in good health and CMV-seropositive.

The chain joins TRBV5-1 to TRBJ1-4; 8 nucleotides align to TRBD1. V shed 4 bases, J shed 4 bases, and the junction held 6 bases outside the gene matches. The CDR3 totals 15 residues. CDR1 and CDR2 from the germline V gene are SGHRS and YFSETQ. CDR3 bases: TGCGCCAGCAGCAAGGGACAGGCTTTTAATGAAAAACTGTTTTTT. Protein sequence: CASSKGQAFNEKLFF.

The genes are TRBV6-5 and TRBJ2-7; perhaps TRBD2 as D (6 bases). Germline loops: CDR1 MNHEY, CDR2 SVGAGI. The CDR3 covers 14 residues. V lost 8 bases and J lost 0, with 14 bases in between. CDR3 coding DNA: TGTGCCAGCCGAAAGCGGGCCCTCTCCTACGAGCAGTACTTC. This gives the protein CASRKRALSYEQYF.

The chain has TRBV6-4 and TRBJ2-7; D possibly corresponds to TRBD2 (7 bases). V lost 0 bases and J 3 bases, leaving 12 bases between the germline ends. Per the germline V gene, CDR1 is MRHNA and CDR2 is SNTAGT. The CDR3 spans 15 residues. The CDR3 DNA sequence: TGTGCCAGCAGTGACTCACAGGGAGGGTGCTACGAGCAGTACTTC. This sequence encodes CASSDSQGGCYEQYF.

V gene TRBV11-2 combines with J gene TRBJ1-2, with no clear D. The CDR3 loop spans 16 amino acids. Germline CDR1 is SGHAT and CDR2 is FQNNGV. Between the trimmed V and J ends, which lost 1 base and 4 bases, there was a span of 16 bases. The CDR3 DNA follows: TGTGCCAGCAGCTTAGGAGAGGCCAGAGGTGGCTATGGCTACACCTTC. It yields the protein CASSLGEARGGYGYTF.

The J gene is TRBJ1-5, the V gene TRBV6-1; D may be TRBD1 (5 bases). V dropped 2 bases and J dropped 5 bases, with 13 bases sitting between them. The CDR3 runs to 15 residues. The germline gives CDR1 MNHNS, CDR2 SASEGT. The CDR3 loop is CASSETAGRDQPQHF. In nucleotides, the CDR3 is TGTGCCAGCAGTGAAACCGCGGGGCGGGATCAGCCCCAGCATTTT.